Listed below are T cell receptor beta chains from one sample, sequenced in a study of beta chain features in type 1 diabetes. Measured with immunoSEQ multiplex PCR; TCRdb has only the in-frame clones, and not every one. The data show around 170,000 clones, approximately 9% seen once. The sequenced sample was central memory CD4+ T cells from blood. The receptors originated from a woman between 18 and 30 years old in good health. CDR3s include the opening cysteine and the closing phenylalanine or tryptophan. A D gene is named only where the DNA matches it firmly. Some rows mark clone size as missing; the rest say once, few, many or name a class of expanded clone.

D gene	V gene	clone size	J gene	CDR3 protein	CDR3 DNA
TRBD2	TRBV29-1	.	TRBJ2-7	CSVEGTSGGSSYEQYF	TGCAGCGTTGAGGGGACTAGCGGAGGGAGCTCCTACGAGCAGTACTTC
.	TRBV27	few	TRBJ1-1	CASSSEGDTEAFF	TGTGCCAGCAGTTCCGAAGGGGACACTGAAGCTTTCTTT
TRBD1	TRBV7-9	few	TRBJ2-5	CASTGQPLGTQYF	TGTGCCAGCACGGGACAGCCGCTCGGGACCCAGTACTTC
.	TRBV7-2	.	TRBJ2-1	CASSVGVGRNEQFF	TGTGCCAGCAGCGTGGGAGTAGGGCGTAATGAGCAGTTCTTC
.	TRBV2	few	TRBJ1-5	CASRGAGSNQPQHF	TGTGCCAGCCGGGGAGCGGGGAGCAATCAGCCCCAGCATTTT
.	TRBV4-1	.	TRBJ1-5	CASLVPGCMRKGNQPQHF	TGCGCCAGCCTCGTCCCAGGGTGTATGCGTAAAGGCAATCAGCCCCAGCATTTT
.	TRBV5-4	.	TRBJ2-6	CASSFQGGTGANVLTF	TGTGCCAGCAGCTTTCAGGGCGGCACTGGGGCCAACGTCCTGACTTTC
.	TRBV18	.	TRBJ1-4	CASSPGQEKLFF	TGTGCCAGCTCACCAGGACAGGAAAAACTGTTTTTT
TRBD1	TRBV30	many	TRBJ1-5	CAWSVQGAQPQHF	TGTGCCTGGAGTGTACAGGGGGCTCAGCCCCAGCATTTT
.	TRBV30	.	TRBJ1-5	CAWRGTLMQPQHF	TGTGCCTGGAGAGGGACATTGATGCAGCCCCAGCATTTT
.	TRBV5-6	.	TRBJ1-1	CASSLQGNTNTEAFF	TGTGCCAGCAGCTTACAGGGCAACACGAACACTGAAGCTTTCTTT
TRBD2	TRBV7-2	few	TRBJ2-3	CASSFVIAGTDTQYF	TGTGCCAGCAGCTTCGTGATAGCGGGTACAGATACGCAGTATTTT
TRBD2	TRBV4-2	.	TRBJ2-7	CASSQDTGGEVSYEQYF	TGTGCCAGCAGCCAAGATACGGGAGGGGAGGTCTCCTACGAGCAGTACTTC
.	TRBV18	many	TRBJ1-1	CASSPDPQGNTEAFF	TGTGCCAGCTCACCGGACCCACAGGGGAACACTGAAGCTTTCTTT
.	TRBV5-8	few	TRBJ1-2	CASSFLGVGYGYTF	TGTGCCAGCAGCTTCCTCGGGGTTGGCTATGGCTACACCTTC
.	TRBV30	.	TRBJ1-5	CAWSGGTAGANQPQHF	TGTGCCTGGAGTGGGGGGACGGCAGGGGCCAATCAGCCCCAGCATTTT
.	TRBV19	.	TRBJ2-1	CASSITRDRQFF	TGTGCCAGTAGTATAACCCGGGATAGGCAGTTCTTC
TRBD2	TRBV7-2	few	TRBJ2-2	CASSRHPPSGANTGELFF	TGTGCCAGCAGTCGCCACCCCCCTAGCGGAGCGAACACCGGGGAGCTGTTTTTT
.	TRBV25-1	few	TRBJ2-3	CASSPLDGGTDTQYF	TGTGCCAGCAGTCCCCTCGACGGGGGAACAGATACGCAGTATTTT
TRBD2	TRBV7-9	.	TRBJ2-3	CASSLSLAGADTQYF	TGTGCCAGCAGCTTAAGTCTAGCGGGAGCAGATACGCAGTATTTT
.	TRBV11-1	few	TRBJ1-1	CASSSQGNTEAFF	TGTGCCAGCAGCTCCCAGGGGAACACTGAAGCTTTCTTT
.	TRBV10-3	.	TRBJ1-1	CATKEGKNTEAFF	TGTGCCACCAAGGAGGGGAAGAACACTGAAGCTTTCTTT
TRBD2	TRBV27	few	TRBJ2-3	CASSGGRPTDTQYF	TGTGCCAGCAGTGGCGGGAGGCCCACAGATACGCAGTATTTT
.	TRBV7-2	.	TRBJ2-5	CASSQAGETQYF	TGTGCCAGCAGCCAGGCAGGCGAGACCCAGTACTTC
TRBD1	TRBV19	.	TRBJ1-2	CASRQGFNYGYTF	TGTGCCAGTAGACAGGGGTTCAACTATGGCTACACCTTC
.	TRBV7-2	.	TRBJ2-7	CASSLVEYEQYF	TGTGCCAGCAGCTTAGTCGAGTACGAGCAGTACTTC
TRBD2	TRBV2	few	TRBJ2-3	CASSGGAADTQYF	TGTGCCAGTAGCGGGGGGGCAGCAGATACGCAGTATTTT
TRBD1	TRBV18	.	TRBJ1-2	CASLPGTGGAYGYTF	TGTGCCAGCTTACCGGGGACAGGGGGCGCCTATGGCTACACCTTC
.	TRBV14	few	TRBJ1-2	CASSPGISYGYTF	TGTGCCAGCTCCCCCGGGATCTCCTATGGCTACACCTTC
.	TRBV6-1	.	TRBJ2-7	CASSPRTDSYEQYF	TGTGCCAGCAGTCCAAGGACAGACTCCTACGAGCAGTACTTC
TRBD1	TRBV9	.	TRBJ1-2	CASSDNRGNYGYTF	TGTGCCAGCAGCGACAACAGGGGAAACTATGGCTACACCTTC
TRBD2	TRBV10-3	few	TRBJ2-7	CAISAAGGYEQYF	TGTGCCATCAGTGCGGCGGGGGGCTACGAGCAGTACTTC
TRBD2	TRBV9	few	TRBJ2-1	CASSVEASGGLYISYNEQFF	TGTGCCAGCAGCGTAGAGGCTAGCGGGGGGCTATACATCTCCTACAATGAGCAGTTCTTC
TRBD1	TRBV7-9	few	TRBJ2-1	CASTERGTVGNEQFF	TGTGCCAGCACCGAGCGTGGGACAGTCGGCAATGAGCAGTTCTTC
.	TRBV5-1	few	TRBJ1-2	CASSLEYSGTNYGYTF	TGCGCCAGCAGCTTGGAATATTCGGGGACTAACTATGGCTACACCTTC
.	TRBV18	few	TRBJ2-1	CASSPSTANEQFF	TGTGCCAGCTCACCAAGCACTGCCAATGAGCAGTTCTTC
.	TRBV28	once	TRBJ2-1	CASSLLSGYEQFF	TGTGCCAGCAGTTTACTCTCCGGTTATGAGCAGTTCTTC
.	TRBV11-2	.	TRBJ2-1	CASSSRKNNEQFF	TGTGCCAGCAGCTCCAGAAAGAACAATGAGCAGTTCTTC
TRBD2	TRBV5-4	few	TRBJ2-7	CASSAGTSGYEQYF	TGTGCCAGCAGCGCGGGGACTAGCGGCTACGAGCAGTACTTC
TRBD1	TRBV10-3	.	TRBJ2-2	CATHSGQGIGGELFF	TGTGCCACCCATTCGGGACAGGGAATAGGCGGGGAGCTGTTTTTT
.	TRBV7-9	.	TRBJ1-1	CASSFPPGKPNTEAFF	TGTGCCAGCAGCTTTCCGCCGGGGAAACCGAACACTGAAGCTTTCTTT
.	TRBV30	.	TRBJ1-5	CAWSVERRDQPQHF	TGTGCCTGGAGTGTCGAACGCCGAGATCAGCCCCAGCATTTT
.	TRBV2	.	TRBJ1-1	CASRTSDYKAFF	TGTGCCAGCAGGACCTCGGACTATAAGGCTTTCTTT
.	TRBV18	.	TRBJ1-2	CASSPLERGQSNYGYTF	TGTGCCAGCTCACCACTAGAGAGAGGCCAATCTAACTATGGCTACACCTTC
TRBD1	TRBV25-1	.	TRBJ1-2	CASSELKTTGAYGYTF	TGTGCCAGCAGTGAATTAAAGACCACAGGGGCATATGGCTACACCTTC
TRBD2	TRBV29-1	few	TRBJ2-3	CSVVRSSGSSTDTQYF	TGCAGCGTTGTGAGGTCTAGCGGATCTAGCACAGATACGCAGTATTTT
TRBD1	TRBV9	.	TRBJ2-7	CASSVTGVSYEQYF	TGTGCCAGCAGCGTAACAGGGGTCTCCTACGAGCAGTACTTC
.	TRBV9	.	TRBJ2-3	CASSVGRYTDTQYF	TGTGCCAGCAGCGTAGGCAGATACACAGATACGCAGTATTTT
TRBD2	TRBV18	few	TRBJ2-7	CASSPRASGAYEQYF	TGTGCCAGCTCACCACGCGCTAGCGGAGCCTACGAGCAGTACTTC
.	TRBV7-8	few	TRBJ2-7	CASSNSFSSYEQYF	TGTGCCAGCAGCAACAGTTTCAGCTCCTACGAGCAGTACTTC
.	TRBV5-1	.	TRBJ2-3	CASSLGGRPPDTQYF	TGCGCCAGCAGCTTGGGAGGTCGGCCCCCAGATACGCAGTATTTT
TRBD2	TRBV7-2	.	TRBJ2-1	CASSFSIGASGKHYNEQFF	TGTGCCAGCAGCTTTAGTATAGGGGCTAGCGGGAAACATTACAATGAGCAGTTCTTC
TRBD1	TRBV19	.	TRBJ2-6	CASRGQGGMGANVLTF	TGTGCCAGTAGGGGACAGGGGGGAATGGGGGCCAACGTCCTGACTTTC
TRBD1	TRBV19	.	TRBJ2-7	CASSPGQGAREYEQYF	TGTGCCAGTAGTCCGGGACAGGGGGCGAGGGAATACGAGCAGTACTTC